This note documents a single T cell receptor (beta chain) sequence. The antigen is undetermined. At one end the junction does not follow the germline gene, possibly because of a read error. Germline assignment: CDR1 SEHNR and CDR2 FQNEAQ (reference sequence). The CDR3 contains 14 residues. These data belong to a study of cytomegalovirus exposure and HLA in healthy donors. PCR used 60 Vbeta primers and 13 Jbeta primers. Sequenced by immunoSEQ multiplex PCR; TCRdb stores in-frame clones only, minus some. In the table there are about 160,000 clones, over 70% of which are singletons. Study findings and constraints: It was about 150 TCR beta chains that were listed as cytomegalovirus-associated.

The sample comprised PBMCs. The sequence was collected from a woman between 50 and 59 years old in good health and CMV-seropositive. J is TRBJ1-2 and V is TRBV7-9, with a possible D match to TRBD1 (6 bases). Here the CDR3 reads CSSSLGTRGYGYTF. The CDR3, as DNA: TGTTCCAGCAGCTTAGGAACCAGGGGCTACGGCTACACCTTC.